One and the same sample provided the 2 T cell receptor beta chains below, sequenced in a study of blood T cells in healthy people across ages. Then a second PCR, running roughly 6 to 11 cycles, was carried out with a sample-barcoded 5' primer and a J-beta primer mix. TCRdb used MiXCR to reprocess the 5' RACE reads, holding one entry per CDR3 protein. The data contain around 500,000 distinct CDR3 sequences, around half of them singletons. The sample consisted of blood. The receptors were sampled from a man older than 75 in good health.

The chain is built from TRBV2 and TRBJ1-1; no definite D call. The CDR3 runs 13 residues. With 8 bases removed from V and 1 base from J, the gap between germline ends came to 11 bases. Germline V gene lookup returns CDR1 SNHLY and CDR2 FYNNEI. CDR3 amino acids: CASAGRENTEAFF. The CDR3 DNA sequence: TGTGCCAGCGCTGGAAGGGAGAACACTGAAGCTTTCTTT.

The sample holds one count of this clonotype. V and J are TRBV30 and TRBJ1-5, with TRBD1 matching over 8 bases. The CDR3 runs 14 residues. V lost 3 bases to trimming and J lost 7 bases; unmatched junction nucleotides: 8. CDR1 and CDR2 from the germline V gene are GTSNPN and SVGIG (reference sequence). CDR3 sequence reads: CAWRRPGTGQPQHF. The CDR3 DNA follows: TGTGCCTGGAGGCGACCCGGGACAGGCCAGCCCCAGCATTTT.